The clone carrying this TCR beta chain has at least ten counts. Its matching antigen is unknown. Sequence at one end of the junction differs from germline and may be a read error. The CDR3 covers 15 residues. CDR1 and CDR2 from the germline V gene are SSHAT and FNYEAQ (reference sequence). This record comes from a study of identical twins. Study results and caveats: Sharing of beta out-of-frame sequences by twins showed a weaker excess.

A universal primer site was created by template switching, with the cDNA bearing unique molecular identifiers. Using its own MiXCR run on the 5' RACE reads, TCRdb lists one record per CDR3 protein. The table includes some 330,000 distinct CDR3 sequences, approximately 8.7% detected once. With no exceptions, donors were healthy Caucasians. The chain links TRBV7-7 to TRBJ2-5; 10 bases are shared with TRBD1. The sequenced material came from naive T cells sorted from blood. The TCR comes from a woman aged 45-60 years in good health. The CDR3: CASSRDRGPQETQYF. CDR3 nucleotides: TGTGCTAGCAGCCGGGACAGGGGCCCCCAAGAGACCCAGTACTTC.